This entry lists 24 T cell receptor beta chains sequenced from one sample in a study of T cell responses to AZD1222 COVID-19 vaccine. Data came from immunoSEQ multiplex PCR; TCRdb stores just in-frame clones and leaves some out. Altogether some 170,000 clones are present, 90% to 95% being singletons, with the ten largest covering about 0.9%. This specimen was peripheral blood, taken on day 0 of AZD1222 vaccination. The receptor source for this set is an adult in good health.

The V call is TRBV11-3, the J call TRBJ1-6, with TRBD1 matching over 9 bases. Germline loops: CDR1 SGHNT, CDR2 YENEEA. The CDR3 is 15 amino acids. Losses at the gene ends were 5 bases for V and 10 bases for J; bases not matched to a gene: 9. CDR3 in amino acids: CASSTRQGGVSPLHF. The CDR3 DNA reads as TGTGCCAGCAGCACTAGACAGGGGGGAGTCTCACCCCTCCACTTT.

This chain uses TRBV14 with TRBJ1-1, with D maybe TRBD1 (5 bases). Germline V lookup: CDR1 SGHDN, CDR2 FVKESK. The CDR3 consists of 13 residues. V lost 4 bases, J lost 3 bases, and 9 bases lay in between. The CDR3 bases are TGTGCCAGCAGCCGGAAGACAGACACTGAAGCTTTCTTT. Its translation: CASSRKTDTEAFF.

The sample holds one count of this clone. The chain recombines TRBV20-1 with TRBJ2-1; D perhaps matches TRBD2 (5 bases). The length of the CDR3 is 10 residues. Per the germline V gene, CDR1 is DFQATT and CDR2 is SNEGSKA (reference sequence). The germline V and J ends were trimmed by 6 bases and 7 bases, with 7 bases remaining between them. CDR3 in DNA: TGCAGTGCCCGGGAAAATGAGCAGTTCTTC. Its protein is CSARENEQFF.

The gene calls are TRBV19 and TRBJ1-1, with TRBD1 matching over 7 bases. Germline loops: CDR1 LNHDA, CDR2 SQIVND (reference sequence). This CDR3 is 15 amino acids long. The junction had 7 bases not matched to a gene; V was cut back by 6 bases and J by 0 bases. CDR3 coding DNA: TGTGCCAGTAGGAACCGACAGGGTTTGAACACTGAAGCTTTCTTT. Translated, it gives CASRNRQGLNTEAFF.

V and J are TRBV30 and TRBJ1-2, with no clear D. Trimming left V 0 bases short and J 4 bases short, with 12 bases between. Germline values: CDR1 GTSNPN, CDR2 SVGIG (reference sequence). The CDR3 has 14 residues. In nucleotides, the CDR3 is TGTGCCTGGAGTGTACATCGGGTCAGCTATGGCTACACCTTC. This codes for CAWSVHRVSYGYTF. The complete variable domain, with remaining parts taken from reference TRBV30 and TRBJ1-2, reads SQTIHQWPATLVQPVGSPLSLECTVEGTSNPNLYWYRQAAGRGLQLLFYSVGIGQISSEVPQNLSASRPQDRQFILSSKKLLLSDSGFYLCAWSVHRVSYGYTFGSGTRLTVV.

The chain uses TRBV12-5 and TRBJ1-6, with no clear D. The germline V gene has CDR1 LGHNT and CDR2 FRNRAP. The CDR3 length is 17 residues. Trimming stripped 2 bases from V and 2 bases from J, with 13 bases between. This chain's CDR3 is CASGLRASRAYNSPLHF. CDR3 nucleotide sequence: TGTGCTAGTGGTTTGCGGGCCTCAAGGGCCTATAATTCACCCCTCCACTTT.

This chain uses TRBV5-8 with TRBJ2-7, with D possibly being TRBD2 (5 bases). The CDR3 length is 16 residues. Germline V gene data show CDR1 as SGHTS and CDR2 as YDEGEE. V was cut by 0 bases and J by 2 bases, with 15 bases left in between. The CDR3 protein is CASSLAVSPGTYEQYF. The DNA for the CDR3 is TGTGCCAGCAGCTTGGCCGTCAGTCCGGGGACCTACGAGCAGTACTTC. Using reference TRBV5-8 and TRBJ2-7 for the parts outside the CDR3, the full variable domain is EAGVTQSPTHLIKTRGQQATLRCSPISGHTSVYWYQQALGLGLQFLLWYDEGEERNRGNFPPRFSGRQFPNYSSELNVNALELEDSALYLCASSLAVSPGTYEQYFGPGTRLTVT.

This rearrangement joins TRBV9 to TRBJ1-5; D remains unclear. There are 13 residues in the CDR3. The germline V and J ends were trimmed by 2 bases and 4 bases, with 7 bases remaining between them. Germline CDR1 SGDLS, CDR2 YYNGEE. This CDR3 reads CASSVGENQPQHF. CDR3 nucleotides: TGTGCCAGCAGCGTGGGAGAAAATCAGCCCCAGCATTTT.

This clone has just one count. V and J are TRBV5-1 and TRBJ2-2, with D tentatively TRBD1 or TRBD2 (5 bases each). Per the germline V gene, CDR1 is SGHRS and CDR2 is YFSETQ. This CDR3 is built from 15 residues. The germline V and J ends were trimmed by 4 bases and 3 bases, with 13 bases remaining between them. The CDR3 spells CASSIGTEDTGELFF. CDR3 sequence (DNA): TGCGCCAGCAGCATCGGGACCGAGGACACCGGGGAGCTGTTTTTT.

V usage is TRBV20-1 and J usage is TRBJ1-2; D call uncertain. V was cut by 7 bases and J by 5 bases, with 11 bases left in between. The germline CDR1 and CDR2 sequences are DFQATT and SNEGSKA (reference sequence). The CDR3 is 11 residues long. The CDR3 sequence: CSGIGDYGYTF. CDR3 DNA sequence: TGCAGTGGGATCGGGGATTATGGCTACACCTTC.

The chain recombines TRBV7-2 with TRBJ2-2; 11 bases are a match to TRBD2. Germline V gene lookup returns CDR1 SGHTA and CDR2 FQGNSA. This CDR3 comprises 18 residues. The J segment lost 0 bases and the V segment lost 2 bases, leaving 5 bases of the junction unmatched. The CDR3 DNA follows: TGTGCCAGCAGCTTACTAGCGGGGGGCCCCGCGAACACCGGGGAGCTGTTTTTT. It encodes CASSLLAGGPANTGELFF.

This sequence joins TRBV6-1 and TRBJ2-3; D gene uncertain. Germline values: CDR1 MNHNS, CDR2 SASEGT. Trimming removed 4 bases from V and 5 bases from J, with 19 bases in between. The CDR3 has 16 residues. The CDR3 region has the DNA TGTGCCAGCAGTGCCTATTGGACGGTCCTCCAAGATACGCAGTATTTT. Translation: CASSAYWTVLQDTQYF.

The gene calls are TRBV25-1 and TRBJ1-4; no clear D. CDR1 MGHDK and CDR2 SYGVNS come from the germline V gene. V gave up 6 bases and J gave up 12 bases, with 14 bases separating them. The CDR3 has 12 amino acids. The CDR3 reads CASRGQSGQLFF. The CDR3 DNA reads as TGTGCCAGCAGGGGCCAAAGTGGGCAACTGTTTTTT. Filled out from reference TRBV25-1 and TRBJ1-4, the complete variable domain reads EADIYQTPRYLVIGTGKKITLECSQTMGHDKMYWYQQDPGMELHLIHYSYGVNSTEKGDLSSESTVSRIRTEHFPLTLESARPSHTSQYLCASRGQSGQLFFGSGTQLSVL.

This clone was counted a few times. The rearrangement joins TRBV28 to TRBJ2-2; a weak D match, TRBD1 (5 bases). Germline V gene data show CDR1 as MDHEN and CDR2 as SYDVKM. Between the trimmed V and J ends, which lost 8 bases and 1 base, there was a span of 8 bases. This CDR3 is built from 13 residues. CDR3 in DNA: TGTGCCAGCCTTCAGGGGAACACCGGGGAGCTGTTTTTT. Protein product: CASLQGNTGELFF. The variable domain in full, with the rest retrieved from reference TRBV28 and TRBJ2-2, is DVKVTQSSRYLVKRTGEKVFLECVQDMDHENMFWYRQDPGLGLRLIYFSYDVKMKEKGDIPEGYSVSREKKERFSLILESASTNQTSMYLCASLQGNTGELFFGEGSRLTVL.

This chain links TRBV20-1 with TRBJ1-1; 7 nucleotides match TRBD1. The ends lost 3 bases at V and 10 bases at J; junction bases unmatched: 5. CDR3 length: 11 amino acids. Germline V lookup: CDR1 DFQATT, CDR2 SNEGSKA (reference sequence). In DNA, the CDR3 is TGCAGTGCTAGGCCGACAGGGACAGCTTTCTTT. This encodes CSARPTGTAFF.

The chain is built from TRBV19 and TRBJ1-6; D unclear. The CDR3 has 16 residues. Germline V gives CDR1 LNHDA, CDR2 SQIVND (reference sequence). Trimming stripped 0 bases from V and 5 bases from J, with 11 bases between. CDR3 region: CASSIDTVRHNSPLHF. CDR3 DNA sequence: TGTGCCAGTAGTATAGACACCGTCCGACATAATTCACCCCTCCACTTT.

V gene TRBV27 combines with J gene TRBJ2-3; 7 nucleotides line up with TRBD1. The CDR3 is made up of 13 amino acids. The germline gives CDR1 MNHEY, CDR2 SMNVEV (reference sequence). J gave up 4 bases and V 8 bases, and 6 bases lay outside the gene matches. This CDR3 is CASGRQGPDTQYF. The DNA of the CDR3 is TGTGCCAGCGGAAGACAGGGACCAGATACGCAGTATTTT.

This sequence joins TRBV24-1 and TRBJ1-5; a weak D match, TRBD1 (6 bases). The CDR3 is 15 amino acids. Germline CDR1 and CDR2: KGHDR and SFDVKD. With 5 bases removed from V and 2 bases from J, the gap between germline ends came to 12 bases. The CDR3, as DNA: TGTGCCACCAGTGCCCATGGGGGCGGCAATCAGCCCCAGCATTTT. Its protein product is CATSAHGGGNQPQHF.

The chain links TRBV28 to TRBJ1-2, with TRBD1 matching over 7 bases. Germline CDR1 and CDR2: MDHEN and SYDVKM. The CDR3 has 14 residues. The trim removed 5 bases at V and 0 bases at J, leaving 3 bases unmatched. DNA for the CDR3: TGTGCCAGCAGTGAGGGGACAGCTAACTATGGCTACACCTTC. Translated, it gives CASSEGTANYGYTF.

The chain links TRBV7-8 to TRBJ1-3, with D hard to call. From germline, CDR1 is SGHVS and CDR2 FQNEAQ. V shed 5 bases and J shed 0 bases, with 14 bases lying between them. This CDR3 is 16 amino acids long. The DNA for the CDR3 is TGTGCCAGCAGCCATCCCCAGCGGTCCTCTGGAAACACCATATATTTT. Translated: CASSHPQRSSGNTIYF.

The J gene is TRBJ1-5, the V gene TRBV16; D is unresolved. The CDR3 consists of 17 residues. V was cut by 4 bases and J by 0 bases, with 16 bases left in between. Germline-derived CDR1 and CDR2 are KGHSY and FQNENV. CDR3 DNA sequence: TGTGCCAGCAGCCTCCGACTCAATCTGGGTAGCAATCAGCCCCAGCATTTT. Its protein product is CASSLRLNLGSNQPQHF.

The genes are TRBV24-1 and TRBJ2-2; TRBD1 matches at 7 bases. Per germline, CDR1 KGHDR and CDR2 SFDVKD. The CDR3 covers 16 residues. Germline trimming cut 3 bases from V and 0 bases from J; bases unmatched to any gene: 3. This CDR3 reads CATSDPGTANTGELFF. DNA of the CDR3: TGTGCCACCAGTGATCCCGGGACAGCGAACACCGGGGAGCTGTTTTTT.

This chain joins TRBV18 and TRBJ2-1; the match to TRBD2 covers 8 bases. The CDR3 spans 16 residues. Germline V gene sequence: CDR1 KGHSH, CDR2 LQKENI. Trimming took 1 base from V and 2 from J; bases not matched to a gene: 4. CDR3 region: CASSPRPAGAYNEQFF. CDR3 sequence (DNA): TGTGCCAGCTCACCACGCCCAGCGGGGGCCTACAATGAGCAGTTCTTC.

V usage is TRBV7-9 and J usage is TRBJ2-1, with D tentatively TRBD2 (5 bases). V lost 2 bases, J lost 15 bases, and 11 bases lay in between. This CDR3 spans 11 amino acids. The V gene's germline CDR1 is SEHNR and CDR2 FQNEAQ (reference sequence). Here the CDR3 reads CASSLSGFRFF. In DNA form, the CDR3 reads TGTGCCAGCAGCTTATCGGGGTTCAGGTTCTTC.